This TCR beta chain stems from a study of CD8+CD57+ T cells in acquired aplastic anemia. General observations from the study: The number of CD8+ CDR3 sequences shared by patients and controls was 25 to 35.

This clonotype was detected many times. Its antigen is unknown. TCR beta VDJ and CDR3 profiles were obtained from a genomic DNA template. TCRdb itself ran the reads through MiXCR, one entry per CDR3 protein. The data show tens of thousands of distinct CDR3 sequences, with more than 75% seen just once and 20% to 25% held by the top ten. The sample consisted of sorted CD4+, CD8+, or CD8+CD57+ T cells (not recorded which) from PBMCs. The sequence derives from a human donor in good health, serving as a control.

The CDR3 is CASSPEPGQNYGYTF. CDR3 coding DNA: TGTGCCAGCAGCCCAGAACCGGGACAAAACTATGGCTACACCTTC. The chain recombines TRBV3-1 with TRBJ1-2, with TRBD1 as a possible D gene (6 bases). The CDR3 loop spans 15 amino acids. The germline CDR1 and CDR2 sequences are LGHDT and YNNKEL (reference sequence). Trimming removed 4 bases at V and 2 bases at J, with 14 bases between.